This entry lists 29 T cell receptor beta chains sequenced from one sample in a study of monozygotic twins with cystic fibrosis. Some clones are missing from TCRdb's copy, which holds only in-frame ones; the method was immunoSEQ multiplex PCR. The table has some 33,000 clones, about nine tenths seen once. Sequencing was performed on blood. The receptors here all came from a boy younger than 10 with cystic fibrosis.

The CDR3 spells CASSLTREDTGELFF. CDR3 coding DNA: TGCGCCAGCAGCTTGACCAGGGAAGACACCGGGGAGCTGTTTTTT. The rearrangement joins TRBV5-1 to TRBJ2-2; TRBD1 is a possible D gene (5 bases). Germline V lookup: CDR1 SGHRS, CDR2 YFSETQ. The CDR3 spans 15 residues. The ends were cut back, 1 base at V and 3 bases at J, with 10 bases in the middle.

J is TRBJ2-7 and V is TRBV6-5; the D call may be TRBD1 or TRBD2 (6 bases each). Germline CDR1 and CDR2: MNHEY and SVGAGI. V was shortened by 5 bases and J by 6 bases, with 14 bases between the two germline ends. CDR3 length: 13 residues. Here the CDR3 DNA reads TGTGCCAGCAGTGCCGGGGGCCGGGGCGAGCAGTACTTC. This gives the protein CASSAGGRGEQYF.

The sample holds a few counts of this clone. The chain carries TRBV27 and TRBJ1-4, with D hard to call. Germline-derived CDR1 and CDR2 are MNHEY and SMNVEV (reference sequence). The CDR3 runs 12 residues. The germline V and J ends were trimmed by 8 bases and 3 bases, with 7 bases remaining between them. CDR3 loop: CASGGANEKLFF. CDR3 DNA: TGTGCCAGCGGCGGAGCTAATGAAAAACTGTTTTTT.

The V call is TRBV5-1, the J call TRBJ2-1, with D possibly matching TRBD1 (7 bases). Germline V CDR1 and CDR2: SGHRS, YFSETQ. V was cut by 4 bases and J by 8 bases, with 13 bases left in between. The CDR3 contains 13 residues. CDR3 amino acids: CASSGTAGDEQFF. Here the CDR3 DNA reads TGCGCCAGCAGCGGGACAGCGGGCGATGAGCAGTTCTTC.

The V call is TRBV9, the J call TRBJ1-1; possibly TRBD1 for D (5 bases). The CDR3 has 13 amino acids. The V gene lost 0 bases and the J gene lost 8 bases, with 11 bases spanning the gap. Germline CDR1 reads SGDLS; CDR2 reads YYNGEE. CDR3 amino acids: CASSVGGGPEAFF. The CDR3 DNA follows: TGTGCCAGCAGCGTAGGTGGGGGTCCCGAAGCTTTCTTT. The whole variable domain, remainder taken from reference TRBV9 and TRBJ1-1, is DSGVTQTPKHLITATGQRVTLRCSPRSGDLSVYWYQQSLDQGLQFLIQYYNGEERAKGNILERFSAQQFPDLHSELNLSSLELGDSALYFCASSVGGGPEAFFGQGTRLTVV.

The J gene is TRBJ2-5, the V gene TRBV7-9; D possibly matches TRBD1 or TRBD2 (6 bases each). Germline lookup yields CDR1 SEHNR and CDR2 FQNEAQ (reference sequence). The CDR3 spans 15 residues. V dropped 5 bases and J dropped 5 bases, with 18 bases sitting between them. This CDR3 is CASSGNVGGGETQYF. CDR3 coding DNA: TGTGCCAGCAGCGGGAATGTGGGGGGCGGTGAGACCCAGTACTTC. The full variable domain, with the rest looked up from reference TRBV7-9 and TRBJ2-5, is DTGVSQNPRHKITKRGQNVTFRCDPISEHNRLYWYRQTLGQGPEFLTYFQNEAQLEKSRLLSDRFSAERPKGSFSTLEIQRTEQGDSAMYLCASSGNVGGGETQYFGPGTRLLVL.

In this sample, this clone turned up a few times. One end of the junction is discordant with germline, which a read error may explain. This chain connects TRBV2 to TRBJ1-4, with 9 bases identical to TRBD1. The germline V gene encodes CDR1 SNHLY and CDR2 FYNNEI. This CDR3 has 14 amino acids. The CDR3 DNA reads TGTGCCAGCGGTGAACAGGGGGCAGGGGAAAAACTGTTTTTT. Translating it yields CASGEQGAGEKLFF. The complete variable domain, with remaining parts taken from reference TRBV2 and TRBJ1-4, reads EPEVTQTPSHQVTQMGQEVILRCVPISNHLYFYWYRQILGQKVEFLVSFYNNEISEKSEIFDDQFSVERPDGSNFTLKIRSTKLEDSAMYFCASGEQGAGEKLFFGSGTQLSVL.

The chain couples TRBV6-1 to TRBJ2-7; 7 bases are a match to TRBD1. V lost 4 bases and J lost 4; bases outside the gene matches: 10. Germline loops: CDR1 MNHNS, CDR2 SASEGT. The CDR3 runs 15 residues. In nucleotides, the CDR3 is TGTGCCAGCAGTGGACGGACAGGAGTCGGGTACGAGCAGTACTTC. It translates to CASSGRTGVGYEQYF.

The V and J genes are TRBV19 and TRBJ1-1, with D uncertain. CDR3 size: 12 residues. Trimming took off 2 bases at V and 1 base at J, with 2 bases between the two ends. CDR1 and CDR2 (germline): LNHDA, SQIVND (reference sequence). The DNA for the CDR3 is TGTGCCAGTAGTATAAGGAACACTGAAGCTTTCTTT. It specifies CASSIRNTEAFF.

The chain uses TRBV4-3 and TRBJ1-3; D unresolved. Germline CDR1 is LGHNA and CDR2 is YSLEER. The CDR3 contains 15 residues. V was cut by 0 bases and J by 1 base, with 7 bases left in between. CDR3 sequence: CASSQDRTSGNTIYF. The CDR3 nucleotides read TGCGCCAGCAGCCAAGATAGAACATCTGGAAACACCATATATTTT.

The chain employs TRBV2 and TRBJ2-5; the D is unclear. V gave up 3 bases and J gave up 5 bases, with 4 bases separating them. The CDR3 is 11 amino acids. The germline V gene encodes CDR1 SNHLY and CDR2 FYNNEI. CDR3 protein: CASSEQETQYF. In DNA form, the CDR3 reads TGTGCCAGCAGTGAGCAGGAGACCCAGTACTTC.

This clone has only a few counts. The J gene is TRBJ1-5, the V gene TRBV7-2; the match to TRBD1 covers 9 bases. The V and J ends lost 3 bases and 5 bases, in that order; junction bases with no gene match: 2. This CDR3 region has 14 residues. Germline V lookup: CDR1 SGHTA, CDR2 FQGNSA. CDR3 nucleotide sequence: TGTGCCAGCAGCTTGAGGACAGGGGATCAGCCCCAGCATTTT. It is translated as CASSLRTGDQPQHF.

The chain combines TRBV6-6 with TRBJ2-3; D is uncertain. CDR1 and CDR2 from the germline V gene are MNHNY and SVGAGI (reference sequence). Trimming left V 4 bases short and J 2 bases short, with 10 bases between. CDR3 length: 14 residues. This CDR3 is CASSWSQNTDTQYF. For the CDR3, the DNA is TGTGCCAGCAGTTGGTCGCAGAACACAGATACGCAGTATTTT.

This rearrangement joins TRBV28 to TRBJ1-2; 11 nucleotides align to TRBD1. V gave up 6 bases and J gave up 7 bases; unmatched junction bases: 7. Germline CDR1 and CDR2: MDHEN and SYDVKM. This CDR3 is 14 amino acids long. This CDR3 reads CASSAWTGGIGYTF. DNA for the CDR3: TGTGCCAGCAGCGCCTGGACAGGGGGCATTGGCTACACCTTC.

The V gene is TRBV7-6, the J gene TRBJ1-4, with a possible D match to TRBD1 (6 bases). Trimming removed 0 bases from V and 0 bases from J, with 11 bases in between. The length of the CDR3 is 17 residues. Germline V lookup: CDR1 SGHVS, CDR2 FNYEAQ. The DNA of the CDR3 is TGTGCCAGCAGCTTAGCTGGACAGCCCTCAACTAATGAAAAACTGTTTTTT. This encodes CASSLAGQPSTNEKLFF.

CDR3 protein: CAISEATGDFGEQYF. CDR3 nucleotide sequence: TGTGCCATCAGTGAGGCTACAGGGGACTTCGGAGAGCAGTACTTC. The chain joins TRBV10-3 to TRBJ2-7; D is perhaps TRBD1 (7 bases). V shed 2 bases and J shed 7 bases, with 18 bases lying between them. CDR1 is ENHRY, CDR2 SYGVKD, per germline. The CDR3 runs to 15 residues.

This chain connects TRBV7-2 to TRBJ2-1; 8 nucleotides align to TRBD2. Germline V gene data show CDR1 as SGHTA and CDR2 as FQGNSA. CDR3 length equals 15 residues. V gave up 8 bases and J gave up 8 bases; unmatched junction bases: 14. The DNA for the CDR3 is TGTGCCAGCGGTCCCCTTAGCGGGGTGCGATATGAGCAGTTCTTC. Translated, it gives CASGPLSGVRYEQFF. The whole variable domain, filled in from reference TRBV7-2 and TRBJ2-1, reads GAGVSQSPSNKVTEKGKDVELRCDPISGHTALYWYRQSLGQGLEFLIYFQGNSAPDKSGLPSDRFSAERTGGSVSTLTIQRTQQEDSAVYLCASGPLSGVRYEQFFGPGTRLTVL.

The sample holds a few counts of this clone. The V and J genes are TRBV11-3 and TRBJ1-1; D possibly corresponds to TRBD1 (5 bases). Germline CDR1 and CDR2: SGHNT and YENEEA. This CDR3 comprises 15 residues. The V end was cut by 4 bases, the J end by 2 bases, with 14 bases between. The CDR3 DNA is TGTGCCAGCAGCTACGGGGCCTTCGGCAACACTGAAGCTTTCTTT. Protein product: CASSYGAFGNTEAFF.

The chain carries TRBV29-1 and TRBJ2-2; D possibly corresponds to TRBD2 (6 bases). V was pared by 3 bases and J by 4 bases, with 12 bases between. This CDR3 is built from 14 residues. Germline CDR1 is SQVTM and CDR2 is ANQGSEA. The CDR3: CSVEEGLSTGELFF. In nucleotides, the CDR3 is TGCAGCGTTGAGGAGGGATTAAGCACCGGGGAGCTGTTTTTT.

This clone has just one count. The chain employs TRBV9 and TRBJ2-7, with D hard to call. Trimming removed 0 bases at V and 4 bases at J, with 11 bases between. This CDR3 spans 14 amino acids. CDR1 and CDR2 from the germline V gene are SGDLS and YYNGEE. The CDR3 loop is CASSVAPFPYEQYF. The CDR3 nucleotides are TGTGCCAGCAGCGTAGCACCATTCCCATACGAGCAGTACTTC.

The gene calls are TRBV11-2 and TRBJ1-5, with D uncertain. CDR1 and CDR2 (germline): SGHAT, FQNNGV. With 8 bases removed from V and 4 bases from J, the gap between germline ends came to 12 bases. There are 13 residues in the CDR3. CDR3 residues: CASGLEVNQPQHF. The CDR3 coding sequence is TGTGCCAGCGGGCTAGAGGTAAATCAGCCCCAGCATTTT.

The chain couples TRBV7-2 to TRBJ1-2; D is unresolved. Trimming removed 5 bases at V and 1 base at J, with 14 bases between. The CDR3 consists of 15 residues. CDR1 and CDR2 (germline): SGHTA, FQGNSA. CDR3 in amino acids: CASSPAAAFNYGYTF. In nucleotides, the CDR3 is TGTGCCAGCAGCCCCGCGGCAGCCTTTAACTATGGCTACACCTTC.

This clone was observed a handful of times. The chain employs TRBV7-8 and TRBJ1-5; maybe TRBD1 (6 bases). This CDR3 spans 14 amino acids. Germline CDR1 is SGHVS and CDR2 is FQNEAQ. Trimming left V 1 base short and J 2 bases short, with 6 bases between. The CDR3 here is CASSLDRGNQPQHF. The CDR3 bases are TGTGCCAGCAGCTTAGACAGGGGCAATCAGCCCCAGCATTTT.

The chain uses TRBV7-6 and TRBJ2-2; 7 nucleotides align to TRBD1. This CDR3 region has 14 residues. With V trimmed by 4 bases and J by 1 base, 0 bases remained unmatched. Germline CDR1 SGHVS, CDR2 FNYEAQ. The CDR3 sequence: CASSWTGNTGELFF. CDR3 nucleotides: TGTGCCAGCAGCTGGACAGGGAACACCGGGGAGCTGTTTTTT.

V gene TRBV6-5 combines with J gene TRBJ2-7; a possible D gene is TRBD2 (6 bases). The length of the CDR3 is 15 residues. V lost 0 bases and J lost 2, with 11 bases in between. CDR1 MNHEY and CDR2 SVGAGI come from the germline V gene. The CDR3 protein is CASSYSAGRPYEQYF. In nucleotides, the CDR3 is TGTGCCAGCAGTTACTCGGCGGGGCGTCCCTACGAGCAGTACTTC.

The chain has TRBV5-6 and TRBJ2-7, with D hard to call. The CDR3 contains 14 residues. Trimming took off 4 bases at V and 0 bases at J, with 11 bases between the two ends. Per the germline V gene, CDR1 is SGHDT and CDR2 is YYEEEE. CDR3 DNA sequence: TGTGCCAGCAGCCCCCAGCAGAGCTCCTACGAGCAGTACTTC. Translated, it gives CASSPQQSSYEQYF.

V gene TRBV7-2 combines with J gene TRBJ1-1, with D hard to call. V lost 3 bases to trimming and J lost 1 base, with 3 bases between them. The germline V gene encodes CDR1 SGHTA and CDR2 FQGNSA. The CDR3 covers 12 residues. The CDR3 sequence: CASSFPNTEAFF. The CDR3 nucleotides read TGTGCCAGCAGCTTTCCGAACACTGAAGCTTTCTTT.

The CDR3 reads CASSYSSLDHYEQYF. CDR3 bases: TGTGCCAGCAGTTACTCGAGTCTGGACCACTACGAGCAGTACTTC. The chain joins TRBV6-5 to TRBJ2-7; D ambiguous. This CDR3 spans 15 amino acids. Germline values: CDR1 MNHEY, CDR2 SVGAGI. Trimming stripped 0 bases from V and 3 bases from J, with 12 bases between.

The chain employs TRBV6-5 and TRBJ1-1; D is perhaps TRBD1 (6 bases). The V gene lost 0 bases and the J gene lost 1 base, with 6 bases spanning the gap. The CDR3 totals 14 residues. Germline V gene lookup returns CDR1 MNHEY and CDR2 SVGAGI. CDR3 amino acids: CASSYSTGNTEAFF. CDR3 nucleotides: TGTGCCAGCAGTTACTCGACAGGGAACACTGAAGCTTTCTTT.